These 20 T cell receptor beta chains share one sample of origin, sequenced in a study of cytotoxic CD8 clonotypes in ibrutinib-treated CLL. Assay: immunoSEQ multiplex PCR; the TCRdb copy retains only in-frame clones and omits some. The table lists some 76,000 clones, 83% of them singletons. This specimen consisted of PBMCs, obtained after 24 months of ibrutinib treatment. The receptors here all came from a human donor with chronic lymphocytic leukemia.

The chain recombines TRBV2 with TRBJ2-2; 15 bases map to TRBD2. V lost 7 bases to trimming and J lost 5 bases; unmatched junction nucleotides: 8. This CDR3 comprises 17 residues. CDR1 is SNHLY, CDR2 FYNNEI, per germline. Here the CDR3 DNA reads TGTGCCAGCACCGGCTGGACTAGCGGGAGGGTAACCGGGGAGCTGTTTTTT. Protein product: CASTGWTSGRVTGELFF.

V is TRBV10-3 and J is TRBJ2-3; TRBD1 matches 9 bases. Per germline, CDR1 ENHRY and CDR2 SYGVKD. V lost 10 bases, J lost 2 bases, and 7 bases stayed unmatched. This CDR3 region has 14 residues. DNA of the CDR3: TGTGCCACCAGGGGACAGGGCTCCACAGATACGCAGTATTTT. Protein sequence: CATRGQGSTDTQYF.

J is TRBJ2-1 and V is TRBV5-4; 9 bases align to TRBD2. The CDR3 loop spans 13 amino acids. Germline-derived CDR1 and CDR2 are SGHNT and YYREEE (reference sequence). The V gene end was trimmed by 4 bases and the J gene end by 10 bases; junction bases not matched to a gene: 6. CDR3 DNA sequence: TGTGCCAGCAGCCCGACTGGGACTAGCGAGCAGTTCTTC. Translated, it gives CASSPTGTSEQFF.

This sequence joins TRBV28 and TRBJ1-4; D is possibly TRBD1 (5 bases). Per germline, CDR1 MDHEN and CDR2 SYDVKM. V lost 6 bases to trimming and J lost 0 bases, with 11 bases between them. There are 15 residues in the CDR3. CDR3 in amino acids: CASSLGPTTNEKLFF. CDR3 nucleotide sequence: TGTGCCAGCAGCTTGGGGCCTACAACTAATGAAAAACTGTTTTTT.

The chain combines TRBV5-1 with TRBJ2-3; unclear D gene. Germline CDR1 reads SGHRS; CDR2 reads YFSETQ. The CDR3 runs 15 residues. Trimming removed 0 bases at V and 5 bases at J, with 13 bases between. In nucleotides, the CDR3 is TGCGCCAGCAGCTTGGCCTTTAGTTCGGGAGATACGCAGTATTTT. Its translation is CASSLAFSSGDTQYF.

J is TRBJ2-1 and V is TRBV2; possible D gene TRBD1, 6 bases. This CDR3 contains 13 residues. The germline V gene has CDR1 SNHLY and CDR2 FYNNEI. The germline V and J ends were trimmed by 4 bases and 7 bases, with 11 bases remaining between them. The CDR3 sequence is CASSVQGTNEQFF. CDR3 sequence (DNA): TGTGCCAGCAGTGTCCAGGGGACGAATGAGCAGTTCTTC.

The rearrangement joins TRBV2 to TRBJ1-4; possible D gene TRBD1, 6 bases. Trimming cost V 6 bases and J 7 bases, with 15 bases left between them. CDR1 is SNHLY and CDR2 is FYNNEI in the germline V gene. There are 14 residues in the CDR3. This chain's CDR3 is CASSVRGLVEKLFF. CDR3 coding DNA: TGTGCCAGCAGCGTCAGGGGATTAGTTGAAAAACTGTTTTTT.

CDR3 DNA: TGTGCCAGTAGTATTGCGGGGGGTCCGCAGTATTTT. Protein sequence: CASSIAGGPQYF. The chain uses TRBV19 and TRBJ2-3, with 8 positions matching TRBD2. The germline V gene encodes CDR1 LNHDA and CDR2 SQIVND (reference sequence). This CDR3 has 12 amino acids. Trimming removed 3 bases from V and 10 bases from J; junction bases left unmatched: 3.

The chain carries TRBV2 and TRBJ2-5; D tentatively reads TRBD1 or TRBD2 (5 bases each). The CDR3 has 14 residues. V was cut by 10 bases and J by 5 bases, with 20 bases left in between. Germline V gives CDR1 SNHLY, CDR2 FYNNEI. CDR3 in DNA: TGTGCCACCACCAATAGTGGGGGAGCGGAGACCCAGTACTTC. Translating it yields CATTNSGGAETQYF.

The chain carries TRBV5-1 and TRBJ2-5, with D perhaps matching TRBD2 (6 bases). Trimming removed 2 bases from V and 2 bases from J, with 13 bases in between. Germline V lookup: CDR1 SGHRS, CDR2 YFSETQ. CDR3 size: 15 residues. Here the CDR3 DNA reads TGCGCCAGCAGCTTTGGGCGCCGGGAGCAAGAGACCCAGTACTTC. Translation gives CASSFGRREQETQYF.

The chain is built from TRBV7-2 and TRBJ1-4, with TRBD1 as a possible D gene (5 bases). CDR3 length: 14 residues. Per the germline V gene, CDR1 is SGHTA and CDR2 is FQGNSA. V lost 3 bases and J 7 bases, leaving 12 bases between the germline ends. For the CDR3, the DNA is TGTGCCAGCAGCTTGATGGGGGGAGGTGAAAAACTGTTTTTT. Residues: CASSLMGGGEKLFF.

The chain employs TRBV11-2 and TRBJ2-3; D is unclear. The CDR3 is made up of 15 amino acids. V dropped 6 bases and J dropped 4 bases, with 17 bases sitting between them. The germline V gene has CDR1 SGHAT and CDR2 FQNNGV. The CDR3 DNA follows: TGTGCCAGCAGGTACTCGGCAGGCCGGGCAGATACGCAGTATTTT. Translation gives CASRYSAGRADTQYF.

This clone occurred once. The chain couples TRBV27 to TRBJ2-7; D might be TRBD1 (7 bases). V was cut by 3 bases and J by 3 bases, with 12 bases left in between. Germline assignment: CDR1 MNHEY and CDR2 SMNVEV (reference sequence). This CDR3 region has 14 residues. The CDR3 DNA follows: TGTGCCAGCAGTTTGCAGGGGGGACTCTACGAGCAGTACTTC. Protein: CASSLQGGLYEQYF.

The rearrangement uses TRBV23-1 and TRBJ2-7; D is undetermined. TRBV23-1 is assigned to the ORF class and has an uncertain function. Between the trimmed V and J ends, which lost 0 bases and 4 bases, there was a span of 10 bases. The CDR3 spans 14 residues. The CDR3 sequence: CASSQSLSDYEQYF. The CDR3 nucleotides read TGCGCCAGCAGTCAATCTTTGTCAGATTACGAGCAGTACTTC.

This sequence joins TRBV19 and TRBJ2-2, with D tentatively TRBD1 or TRBD2 (5 bases each). The ends were cut back, 7 bases at V and 5 bases at J, with 14 bases in the middle. This CDR3 is 14 amino acids long. The V gene's germline CDR1 is LNHDA and CDR2 SQIVND (reference sequence). The CDR3 region has the DNA TGTGCCAGTACCCGGGACGTGCCAACCGGGGAGCTGTTTTTT. This codes for CASTRDVPTGELFF.

This clone was seen more than once but under ten times. V usage is TRBV28 and J usage is TRBJ2-1; tentatively, D is TRBD2 (6 bases). This CDR3 comprises 15 residues. Trimming shortened V by 6 bases and J by 2 bases, and 14 bases separated the two germline ends. In germline, CDR1 is MDHEN, CDR2 SYDVKM. In DNA, the CDR3 is TGTGCCAGCAGCCTCGCGGAGCGGGCCTACAATGAGCAGTTCTTC. It codes for CASSLAERAYNEQFF.

The chain carries TRBV19 and TRBJ2-7; the D call may be TRBD1 or TRBD2 (6 bases each). Between the trimmed V and J ends, which lost 8 bases and 6 bases, there was a span of 11 bases. Germline lookup yields CDR1 LNHDA and CDR2 SQIVND (reference sequence). The CDR3 is made up of 11 amino acids. CDR3 in amino acids: CASGGGSEQYF. The CDR3 coding sequence is TGTGCCAGTGGAGGGGGGAGCGAGCAGTACTTC.

The chain recombines TRBV6-5 with TRBJ2-3; 7 bases line up with TRBD1. The CDR3 is made up of 14 amino acids. CDR1 MNHEY and CDR2 SVGAGI come from the germline V gene. Germline trimming cut 6 bases from V and 2 bases from J; bases unmatched to any gene: 5. CDR3 nucleotides: TGTGCCAGCAGCAGACAGGGCCTCACAGATACGCAGTATTTT. It translates to CASSRQGLTDTQYF.

The chain carries TRBV7-2 and TRBJ2-7; D ambiguous. V shed 1 base and J shed 0 bases, with 10 bases lying between them. Germline CDR1 is SGHTA and CDR2 is FQGNSA. The CDR3 has 15 amino acids. The CDR3 protein is CASSLDRVFSYEQYF. In nucleotides, the CDR3 is TGTGCCAGCAGCTTAGATCGCGTATTCTCCTACGAGCAGTACTTC.

A few counts support this clone. The chain carries TRBV15 and TRBJ1-2; D possibly corresponds to TRBD1 (6 bases). The CDR3 is made up of 13 amino acids. V was trimmed by 5 bases and J by 7 bases, leaving 14 bases between them. Germline CDR1 is LNHNV and CDR2 is YYDKDF (reference sequence). The CDR3: CATSGTRGGGYTF. DNA of the CDR3: TGTGCCACCAGCGGAACCAGGGGTGGTGGCTACACCTTC. Complete variable domain (other parts from reference TRBV15 and TRBJ1-2): DAMVIQNPRYQVTQFGKPVTLSCSQTLNHNVMYWYQQKSSQAPKLLFHYYDKDFNNEADTPDNFQSRRPNTSFCFLDIRSPGLGDTAMYLCATSGTRGGGYTFGSGTRLTVV.